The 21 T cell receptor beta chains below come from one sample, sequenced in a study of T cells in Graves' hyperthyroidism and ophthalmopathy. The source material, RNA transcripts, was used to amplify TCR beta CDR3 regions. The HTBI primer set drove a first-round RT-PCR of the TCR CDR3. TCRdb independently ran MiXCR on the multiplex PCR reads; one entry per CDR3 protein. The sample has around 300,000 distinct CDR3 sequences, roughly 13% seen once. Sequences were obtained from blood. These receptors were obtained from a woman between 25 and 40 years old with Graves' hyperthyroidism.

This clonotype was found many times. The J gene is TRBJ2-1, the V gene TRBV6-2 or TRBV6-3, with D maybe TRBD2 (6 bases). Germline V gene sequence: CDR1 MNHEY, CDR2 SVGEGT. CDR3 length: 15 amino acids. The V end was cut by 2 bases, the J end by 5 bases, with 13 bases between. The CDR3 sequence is CASSYITSSHNEQFF. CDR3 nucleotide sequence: TGTGCCAGCAGTTACATAACTAGCAGCCACAATGAGCAGTTCTTC.

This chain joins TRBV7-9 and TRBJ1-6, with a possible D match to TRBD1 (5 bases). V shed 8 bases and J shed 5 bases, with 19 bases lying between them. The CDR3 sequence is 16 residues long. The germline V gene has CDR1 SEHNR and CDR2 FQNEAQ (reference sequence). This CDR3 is CASSSGASGHNSPLHF. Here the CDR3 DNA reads TGTGCCAGCTCGAGCGGGGCGTCGGGCCATAATTCACCCCTCCACTTT.

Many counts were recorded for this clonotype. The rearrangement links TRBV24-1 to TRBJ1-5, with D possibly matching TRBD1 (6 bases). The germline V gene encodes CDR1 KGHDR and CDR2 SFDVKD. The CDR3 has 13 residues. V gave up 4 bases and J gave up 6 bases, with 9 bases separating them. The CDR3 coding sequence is TGTGCCACCAGTGACGGACAGCCTCAGCCCCAGCATTTT. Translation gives CATSDGQPQPQHF.

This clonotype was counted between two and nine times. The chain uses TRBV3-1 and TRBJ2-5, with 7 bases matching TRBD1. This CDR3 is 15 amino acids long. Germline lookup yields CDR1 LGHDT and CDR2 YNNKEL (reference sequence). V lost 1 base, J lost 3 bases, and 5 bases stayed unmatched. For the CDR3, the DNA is TGTGCCAGCAGCCAAGCCCGGGACAGTAAAGAGACCCAGTACTTC. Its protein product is CASSQARDSKETQYF.

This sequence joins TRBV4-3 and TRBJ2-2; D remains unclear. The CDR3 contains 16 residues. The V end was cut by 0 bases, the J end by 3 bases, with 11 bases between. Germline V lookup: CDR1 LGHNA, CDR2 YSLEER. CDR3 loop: CASSQEGGLDTGELFF. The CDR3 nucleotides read TGCGCCAGCAGCCAAGAGGGTGGGTTAGACACCGGGGAGCTGTTTTTT.

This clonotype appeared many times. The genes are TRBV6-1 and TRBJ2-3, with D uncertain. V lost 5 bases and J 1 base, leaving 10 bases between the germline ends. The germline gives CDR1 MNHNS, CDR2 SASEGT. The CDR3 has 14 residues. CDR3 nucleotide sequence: TGTGCCAGCAGTATCGATCAGGGCACAGATACGCAGTATTTT. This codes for CASSIDQGTDTQYF.

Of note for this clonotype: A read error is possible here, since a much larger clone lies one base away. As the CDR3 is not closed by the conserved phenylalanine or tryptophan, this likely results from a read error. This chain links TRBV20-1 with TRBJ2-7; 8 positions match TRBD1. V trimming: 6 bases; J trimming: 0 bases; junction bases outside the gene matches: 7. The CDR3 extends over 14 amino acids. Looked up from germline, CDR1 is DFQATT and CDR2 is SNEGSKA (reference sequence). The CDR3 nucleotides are TGCAGTGCCCAAAGGACAGGGAGCTCCTACGAGCAGTACCTC. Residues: CSAQRTGSSYEQYL.

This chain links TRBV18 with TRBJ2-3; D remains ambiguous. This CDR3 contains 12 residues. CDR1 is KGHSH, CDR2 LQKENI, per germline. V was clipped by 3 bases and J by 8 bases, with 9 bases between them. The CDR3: CASSPDISTQYF. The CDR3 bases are TGTGCCAGCTCACCCGATATCAGTACGCAGTATTTT.

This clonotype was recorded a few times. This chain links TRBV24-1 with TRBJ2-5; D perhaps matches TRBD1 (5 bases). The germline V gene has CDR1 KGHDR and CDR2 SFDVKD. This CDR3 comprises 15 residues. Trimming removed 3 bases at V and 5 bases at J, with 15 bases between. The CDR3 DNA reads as TGTGCCACCAGTGATCCTCGACAGCATGGGGAGACCCAGTACTTC. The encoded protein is CATSDPRQHGETQYF.

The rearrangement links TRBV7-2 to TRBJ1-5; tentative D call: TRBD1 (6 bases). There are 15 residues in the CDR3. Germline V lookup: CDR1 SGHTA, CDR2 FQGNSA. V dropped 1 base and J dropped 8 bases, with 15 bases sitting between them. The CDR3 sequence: CASSLGGGGREPQHF. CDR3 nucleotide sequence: TGTGCCAGCAGCTTAGGGGGGGGGGGCCGGGAGCCCCAGCATTTT.

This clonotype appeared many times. CDR3 amino acids: CASSPFTGAGNEQFF. Here the CDR3 DNA reads TGTGCCAGCAGCCCTTTCACGGGAGCTGGAAATGAGCAGTTCTTC. The rearrangement uses TRBV7-6 and TRBJ2-1, with a weak D call TRBD2 (6 bases). CDR1 SGHVS and CDR2 FNYEAQ come from the germline V gene. V lost 5 bases to trimming and J lost 7 bases, with 18 bases between them. The CDR3 totals 15 residues.

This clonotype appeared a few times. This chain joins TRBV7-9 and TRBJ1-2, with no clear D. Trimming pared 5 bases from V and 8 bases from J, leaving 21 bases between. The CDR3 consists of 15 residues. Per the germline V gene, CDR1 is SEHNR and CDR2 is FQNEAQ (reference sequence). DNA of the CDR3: TGTGCCAGCAGCCTAACCGCTCAGAGGGCAGAGGGCTACACCTTC. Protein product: CASSLTAQRAEGYTF. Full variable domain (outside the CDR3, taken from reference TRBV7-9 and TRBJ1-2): DTGVSQNPRHKITKRGQNVTFRCDPISEHNRLYWYRQTLGQGPEFLTYFQNEAQLEKSRLLSDRFSAERPKGSFSTLEIQRTEQGDSAMYLCASSLTAQRAEGYTFGSGTRLTVV.

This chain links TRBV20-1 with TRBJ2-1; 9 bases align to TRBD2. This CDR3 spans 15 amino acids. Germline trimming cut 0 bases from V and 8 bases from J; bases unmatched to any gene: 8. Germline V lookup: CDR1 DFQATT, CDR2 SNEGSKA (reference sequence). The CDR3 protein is CSAREGSGRNHEQFF. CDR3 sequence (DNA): TGCAGTGCTAGAGAGGGGAGCGGGAGGAATCATGAGCAGTTCTTC.

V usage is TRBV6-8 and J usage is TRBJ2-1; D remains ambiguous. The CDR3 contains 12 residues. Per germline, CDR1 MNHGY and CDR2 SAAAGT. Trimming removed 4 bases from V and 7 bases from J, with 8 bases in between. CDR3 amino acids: CASSCSSNEQFF. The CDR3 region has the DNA TGTGCCAGCAGTTGTTCCTCGAATGAGCAGTTCTTC.

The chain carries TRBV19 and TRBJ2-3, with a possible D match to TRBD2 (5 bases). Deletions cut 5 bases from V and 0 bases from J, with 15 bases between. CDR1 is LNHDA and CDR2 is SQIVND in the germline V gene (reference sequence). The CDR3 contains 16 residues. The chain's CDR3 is CASSSPAGASTDTQYF. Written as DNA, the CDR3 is TGTGCCAGTAGTTCCCCGGCGGGCGCTAGCACAGATACGCAGTATTTT.

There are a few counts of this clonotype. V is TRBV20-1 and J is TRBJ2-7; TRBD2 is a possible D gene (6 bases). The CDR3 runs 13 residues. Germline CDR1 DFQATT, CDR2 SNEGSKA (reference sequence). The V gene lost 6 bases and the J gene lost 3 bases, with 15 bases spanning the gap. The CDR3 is CSARGSLYYEQYF. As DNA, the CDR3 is TGCAGTGCCCGGGGGAGTCTGTACTACGAGCAGTACTTC.

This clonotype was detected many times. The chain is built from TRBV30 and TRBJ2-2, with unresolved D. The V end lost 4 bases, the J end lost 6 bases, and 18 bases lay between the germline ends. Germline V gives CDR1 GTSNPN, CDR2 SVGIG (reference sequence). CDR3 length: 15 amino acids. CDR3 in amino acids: CAWKRQLMLSGELFF. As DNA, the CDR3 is TGTGCCTGGAAGAGGCAGCTCATGTTATCCGGGGAGCTGTTTTTT.

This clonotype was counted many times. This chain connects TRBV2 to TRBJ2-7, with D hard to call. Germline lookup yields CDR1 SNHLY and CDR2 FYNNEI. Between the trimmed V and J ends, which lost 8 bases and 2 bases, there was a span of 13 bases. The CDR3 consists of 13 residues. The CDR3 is CASSERITYEQYF. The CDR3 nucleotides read TGTGCCAGCTCAGAGAGAATTACCTACGAGCAGTACTTC.

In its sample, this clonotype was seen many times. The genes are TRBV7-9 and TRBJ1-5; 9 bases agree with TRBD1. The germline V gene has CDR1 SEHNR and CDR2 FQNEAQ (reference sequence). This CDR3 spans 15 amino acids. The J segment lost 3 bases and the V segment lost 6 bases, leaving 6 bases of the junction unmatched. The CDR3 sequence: CASSRTGGLNQPQHF. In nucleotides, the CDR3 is TGTGCCAGCAGTCGCACAGGGGGCCTCAATCAGCCCCAGCATTTT.

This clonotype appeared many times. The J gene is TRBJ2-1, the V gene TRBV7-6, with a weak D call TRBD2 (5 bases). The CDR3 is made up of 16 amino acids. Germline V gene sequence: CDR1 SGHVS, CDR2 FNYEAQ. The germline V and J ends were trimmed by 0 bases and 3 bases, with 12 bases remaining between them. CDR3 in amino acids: CASSLAGARYYNEQFF. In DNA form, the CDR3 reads TGTGCCAGCAGCTTAGCGGGAGCCCGCTACTACAATGAGCAGTTCTTC.

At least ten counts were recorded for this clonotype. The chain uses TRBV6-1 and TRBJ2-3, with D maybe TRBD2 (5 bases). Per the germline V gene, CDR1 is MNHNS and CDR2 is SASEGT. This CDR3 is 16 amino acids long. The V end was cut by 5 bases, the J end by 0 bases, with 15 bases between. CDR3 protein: CASSRGAATSTDTQYF. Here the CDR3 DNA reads TGTGCCAGCAGTCGCGGAGCGGCCACTAGCACAGATACGCAGTATTTT.